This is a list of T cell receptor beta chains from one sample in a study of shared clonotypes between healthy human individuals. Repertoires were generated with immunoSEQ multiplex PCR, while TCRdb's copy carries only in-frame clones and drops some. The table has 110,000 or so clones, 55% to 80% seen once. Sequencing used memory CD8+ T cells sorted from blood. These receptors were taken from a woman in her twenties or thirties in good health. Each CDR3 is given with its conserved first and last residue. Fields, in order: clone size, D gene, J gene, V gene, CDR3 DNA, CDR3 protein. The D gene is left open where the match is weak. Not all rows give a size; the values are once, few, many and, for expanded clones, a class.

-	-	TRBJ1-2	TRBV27	TGTGCCAGCGGCGGAACCGGGGGGAATCCCTATGGCTACACCTTC	CASGGTGGNPYGYTF
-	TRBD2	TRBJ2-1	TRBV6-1	TGTGCCAGCAGTGAGGGGACTAGCGGGAGCGATGAGCAGTTCTTC	CASSEGTSGSDEQFF
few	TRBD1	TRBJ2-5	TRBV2	TGTGCCAGCAGTGTTGGACAGGGAATGGAGACCCAGTACTTC	CASSVGQGMETQYF
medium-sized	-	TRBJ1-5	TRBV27	TGTGCCAGCAGTTTAAGCCCGGATGTCCAGCCCCAGCATTTT	CASSLSPDVQPQHF
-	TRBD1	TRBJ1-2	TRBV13	TGTGCCAGCAGCCCCTGGACAGGGAGGTTCTATGGCTACACCTTC	CASSPWTGRFYGYTF
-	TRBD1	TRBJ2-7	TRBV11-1	TGTGCCAGCAGCCAGGGGGTACAACCCTACGAGCAGTACTTC	CASSQGVQPYEQYF
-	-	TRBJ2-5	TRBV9	TGTGCCAGCAGCGTGGACGGGAGCAGGGAGACCCAGTACTTC	CASSVDGSRETQYF
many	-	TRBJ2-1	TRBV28	TGTGCCAGCACCACATACAATGAGCAGTTCTTC	CASTTYNEQFF
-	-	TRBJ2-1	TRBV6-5	TGTGCCAGCAGTATAGCGGACTCCTACAATGAGCAGTTCTTC	CASSIADSYNEQFF
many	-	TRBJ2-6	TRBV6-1	TGTGCCAGCAGTGAGGGGCAATCTGGGGCCAACGTCCTGACTTTC	CASSEGQSGANVLTF
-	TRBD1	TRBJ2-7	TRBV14	TGTGCCAGCAGCCTATCGGCTGGGACAGGGGTGAACGAGCAGTACTTC	CASSLSAGTGVNEQYF
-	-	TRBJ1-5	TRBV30	TGTGCCTGGAGTCTGGGAGCCGACAATCAGCCCCAGCATTTT	CAWSLGADNQPQHF
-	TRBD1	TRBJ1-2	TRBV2	TGTGCCAGCAGAGACAGGGTTGGCTATGGCTACACCTTC	CASRDRVGYGYTF
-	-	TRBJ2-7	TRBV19	TGTGCCAGTAGCCGGGACTCCGACCGCGAGCAGTACTTC	CASSRDSDREQYF
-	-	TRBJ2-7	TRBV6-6	TGTGCCAGCAGTCCCCCTCTTGGGTTTATCGCCTACGAGCAGTACTTC	CASSPPLGFIAYEQYF
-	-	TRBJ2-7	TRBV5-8	TGTGCCAGCAGCTTAGGGAGAAGATCCTACGAGCAGTACTTC	CASSLGRRSYEQYF
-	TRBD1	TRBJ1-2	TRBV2	TGTGCCAGCAGCGAAGCACGGACAGGGAAAGGCTACACCTTC	CASSEARTGKGYTF
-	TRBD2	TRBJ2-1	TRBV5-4	TGTGCCAGCAGCTTGGGGCGGGGCGGGAGCTTCCCCAATGAGCAGTTCTTC	CASSLGRGGSFPNEQFF
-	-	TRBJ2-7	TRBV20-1	TGCAGTGCTAGTCCCTACGAGCAGTACTTC	CSASPYEQYF
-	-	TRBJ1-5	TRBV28	TGTGCCAGCAGTTTATGGTCGCTTGGTCAGCCCCAGCATTTT	CASSLWSLGQPQHF
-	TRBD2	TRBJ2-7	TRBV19	TGTGCCAGTAGCCCCGGAGGCAGGGGACTAGCGGGAGTTTACGAGCAGTACTTC	CASSPGGRGLAGVYEQYF
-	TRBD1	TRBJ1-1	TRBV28	TGTGCCAGCAGCCGGGACAGAAACCACTACACTGAAGCTTTCTTT	CASSRDRNHYTEAFF
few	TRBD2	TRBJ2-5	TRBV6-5	TGTGCCAGCAGTTACCAGGGACTACAAGAGACCCAGTACTTC	CASSYQGLQETQYF
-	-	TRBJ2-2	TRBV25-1	TGTGCCAGCAGTGATCGGGGCTATACAGACACCGGGGAGCTGTTTTTT	CASSDRGYTDTGELFF
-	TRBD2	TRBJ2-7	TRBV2	TGTGCCAGCACACTACTAGCGGGAGATTACGAGCAGTACTTC	CASTLLAGDYEQYF
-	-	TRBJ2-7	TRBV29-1	TGCAGCGTTGAAGATTTCCAGCACGGTGGGGGTATGGACTTC	CSVEDFQHGGGMDF
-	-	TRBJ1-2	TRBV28	TGTGCCAGCAGTGGAGTTGGTGGCTACACCTTC	CASSGVGGYTF
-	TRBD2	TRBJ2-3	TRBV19	TGTGCCAGTAGTATCCTCACCCCCTCAGCGGGAAACACAGATACGCAGTATTTT	CASSILTPSAGNTDTQYF
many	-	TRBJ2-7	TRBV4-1	TGCGCCAGCAGCCCCCTAGTAGCGAATGGGATGTACGAGCAGTACTTC	CASSPLVANGMYEQYF
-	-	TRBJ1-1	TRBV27	TGTGCCAGCAGTTACAATCCGAACACTGAAGCTTTCTTT	CASSYNPNTEAFF
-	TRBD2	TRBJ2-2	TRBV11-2	TGTGCCAGCAGCCTACTAGCGGGTCCTTCCGGGGAGCTGTTTTTT	CASSLLAGPSGELFF
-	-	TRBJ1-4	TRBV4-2	TGTGCCAGCAGCCAACTCCGGAGGGGCCGAAAACTGTTTTTT	CASSQLRRGRKLFF
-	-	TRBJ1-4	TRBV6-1	TGTGCCAGCAGTGGTAATAAGGGTGGGGGCGAAAAACTGTTTTTT	CASSGNKGGGEKLFF
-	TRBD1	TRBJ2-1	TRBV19	TGTGCCAGTAGCATCGAAGAGACAGGGACCTACAATGAGCAGTTCTTC	CASSIEETGTYNEQFF
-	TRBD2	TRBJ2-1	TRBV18	TGTGCCAGCTCATTCGAAGGGACTAGCGGGAGCCATGAGCAGTTCTTC	CASSFEGTSGSHEQFF
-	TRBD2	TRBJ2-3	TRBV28	TGTGCCAGCAGTCCCCGGGGAGCGGGGCCTCTCATTTCGCAGTATTTT	CASSPRGAGPLISQYF
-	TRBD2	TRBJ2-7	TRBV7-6	TGTGCCAGTACTAGCGACTACGAGCAGTACTTC	CASTSDYEQYF
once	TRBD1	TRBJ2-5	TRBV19	TGTGCCAGTAGCCCCTTTACCGGGACAGAAGAGACCCAGTACTTC	CASSPFTGTEETQYF
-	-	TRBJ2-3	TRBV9	TGTGCCAGCAGCGTTTGGGGGTGGGCAGATACGCAGTATTTT	CASSVWGWADTQYF
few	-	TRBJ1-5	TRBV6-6	TGTGCCAGCAGCCTCCAGCGCCCGGGTACACATCAGCCCCAGCATTTT	CASSLQRPGTHQPQHF
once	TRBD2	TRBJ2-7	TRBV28	TGTGCCAGCAGTTTATCGGTGGCTAGCGGTATCCCCTACGAGCAGTACTTC	CASSLSVASGIPYEQYF
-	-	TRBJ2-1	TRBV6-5	TGTGCCAGCAGTTTTAGACAAACCTCAGGGAACAATGAGCAGTTCTTC	CASSFRQTSGNNEQFF
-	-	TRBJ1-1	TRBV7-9	TGTGCCAGCAGCTTACAGGGTTTTATCAACACTGAAGCTTTCTTT	CASSLQGFINTEAFF
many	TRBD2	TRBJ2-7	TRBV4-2	TGTGCCAGCAGCCCCCTTAGCGGGAGGGCCCACGAGCAGTACTTC	CASSPLSGRAHEQYF
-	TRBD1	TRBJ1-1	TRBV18	TGTGCCAGCTCAACTCACAGGGGGCGCTGGACTGAAGCTTTCTTT	CASSTHRGRWTEAFF
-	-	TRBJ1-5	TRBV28	TGTGCCAGCAGTTTTACAGAGCCCCAGCATTTT	CASSFTEPQHF
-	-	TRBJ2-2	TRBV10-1	TGCGCCAGCAGCCACACCGGGGAGCTGTTTTTT	CASSHTGELFF
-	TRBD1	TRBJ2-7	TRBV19	TGTGCCACCCGACAGGGAATATACGAGCAGTACTTC	CATRQGIYEQYF
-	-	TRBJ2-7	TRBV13	TGTGCCAGCAGCCGTAGACAGAAAGCCTCCTACGAGCAGTACTTC	CASSRRQKASYEQYF
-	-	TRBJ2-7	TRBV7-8	TGTGCCAGCAGCTCGGGGGCTTCTCGCGGAACCTACGAGCAGTACTTC	CASSSGASRGTYEQYF
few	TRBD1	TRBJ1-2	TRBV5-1	TGCGCCAGCAGCTTGGAGACAGGGCAGGTCGGCTACACCTTC	CASSLETGQVGYTF
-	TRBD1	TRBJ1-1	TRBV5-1	TGCGCCAGCAGGCTGGGACAGGGACACACTGAAGCTTTCTTT	CASRLGQGHTEAFF
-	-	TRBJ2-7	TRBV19	TGTGCCAGTAGTGGAGACAGCTACGAGCAGTACTTC	CASSGDSYEQYF